This TCR beta chain was retrieved from a study of PD-1 blockade in classical Hodgkin lymphoma. The data were produced by immunoSEQ multiplex PCR, yet TCRdb's version contains in-frame clones alone and is incomplete. The sample has 920 or so clones, about 70% seen once; the top ten hold more than 45%. With regard to this clone: Its antigen is not known.

Relapse after autologous stem cell transplantation occurred in every patient, and brentuximab vedotin exposure varied. Isolated CD8+ T cells were derived from thawed PBMCs through magnetic negative selection. The CDR3 loop spans 12 amino acids. V trimming: 10 bases; J trimming: 5 bases; junction bases outside the gene matches: 7. Germline-derived CDR1 and CDR2 are MNHNY and SVGAGI (reference sequence). Notes on the study in general: Before treatment, complete responders showed about the same diversity as newly diagnosed patients.

The specimen was CD8+ T cells from blood, collected at baseline. The clonotype comes from a human donor with classical Hodgkin lymphoma. The chain employs TRBV6-6 and TRBJ2-5, with 7 bases lining up with TRBD1. The CDR3 loop is CATITGAETQYF. CDR3 nucleotide sequence: TGTGCCACTATAACAGGGGCGGAGACCCAGTACTTC.